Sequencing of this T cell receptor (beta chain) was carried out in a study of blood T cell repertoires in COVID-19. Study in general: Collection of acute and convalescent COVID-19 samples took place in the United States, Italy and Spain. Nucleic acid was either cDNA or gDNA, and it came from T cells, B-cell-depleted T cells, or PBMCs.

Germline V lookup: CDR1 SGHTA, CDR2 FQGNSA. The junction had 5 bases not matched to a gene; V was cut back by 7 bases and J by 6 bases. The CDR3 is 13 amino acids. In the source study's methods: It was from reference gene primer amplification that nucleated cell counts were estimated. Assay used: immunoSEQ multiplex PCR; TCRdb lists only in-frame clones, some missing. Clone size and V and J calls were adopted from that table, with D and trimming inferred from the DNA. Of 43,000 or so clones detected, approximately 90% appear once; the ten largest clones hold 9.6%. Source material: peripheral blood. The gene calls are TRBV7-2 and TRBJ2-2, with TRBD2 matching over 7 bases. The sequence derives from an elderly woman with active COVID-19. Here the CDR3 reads CASTRGVSGELFF. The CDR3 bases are TGTGCCAGCACCCGGGGGGTTTCCGGGGAGCTGTTTTTT.